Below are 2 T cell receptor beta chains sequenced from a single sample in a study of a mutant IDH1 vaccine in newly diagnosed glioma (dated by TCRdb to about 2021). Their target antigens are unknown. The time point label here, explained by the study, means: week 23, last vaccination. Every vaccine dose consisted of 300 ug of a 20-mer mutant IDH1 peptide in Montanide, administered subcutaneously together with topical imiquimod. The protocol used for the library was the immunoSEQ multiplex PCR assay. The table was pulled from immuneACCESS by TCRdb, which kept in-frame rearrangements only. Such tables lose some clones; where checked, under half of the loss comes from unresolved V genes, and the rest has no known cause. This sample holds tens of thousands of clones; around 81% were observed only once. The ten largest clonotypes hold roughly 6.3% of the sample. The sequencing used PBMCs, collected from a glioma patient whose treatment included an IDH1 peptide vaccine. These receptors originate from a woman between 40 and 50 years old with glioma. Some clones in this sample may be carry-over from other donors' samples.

CDR3 region: CASSQVRGRRETQYF. CDR3 sequence (DNA): TGTGCCAGCAGCCAAGTTCGAGGGCGCCGGGAGACCCAGTACTTC. The chain uses TRBV14 and TRBJ2-5, with D possibly matching TRBD2 (5 bases). Trimming took off 1 base at V and 5 bases at J, with 14 bases between the two ends. Germline CDR1 reads SGHDN; CDR2 reads FVKESK. The CDR3 totals 15 residues.

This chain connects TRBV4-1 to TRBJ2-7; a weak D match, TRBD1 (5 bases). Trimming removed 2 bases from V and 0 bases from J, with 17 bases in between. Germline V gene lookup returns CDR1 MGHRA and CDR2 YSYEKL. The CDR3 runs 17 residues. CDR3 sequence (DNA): TGCGCCAGCAGCCAAAAGTGGTCCTCACAGGCCTCCTACGAGCAGTACTTC. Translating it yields CASSQKWSSQASYEQYF.